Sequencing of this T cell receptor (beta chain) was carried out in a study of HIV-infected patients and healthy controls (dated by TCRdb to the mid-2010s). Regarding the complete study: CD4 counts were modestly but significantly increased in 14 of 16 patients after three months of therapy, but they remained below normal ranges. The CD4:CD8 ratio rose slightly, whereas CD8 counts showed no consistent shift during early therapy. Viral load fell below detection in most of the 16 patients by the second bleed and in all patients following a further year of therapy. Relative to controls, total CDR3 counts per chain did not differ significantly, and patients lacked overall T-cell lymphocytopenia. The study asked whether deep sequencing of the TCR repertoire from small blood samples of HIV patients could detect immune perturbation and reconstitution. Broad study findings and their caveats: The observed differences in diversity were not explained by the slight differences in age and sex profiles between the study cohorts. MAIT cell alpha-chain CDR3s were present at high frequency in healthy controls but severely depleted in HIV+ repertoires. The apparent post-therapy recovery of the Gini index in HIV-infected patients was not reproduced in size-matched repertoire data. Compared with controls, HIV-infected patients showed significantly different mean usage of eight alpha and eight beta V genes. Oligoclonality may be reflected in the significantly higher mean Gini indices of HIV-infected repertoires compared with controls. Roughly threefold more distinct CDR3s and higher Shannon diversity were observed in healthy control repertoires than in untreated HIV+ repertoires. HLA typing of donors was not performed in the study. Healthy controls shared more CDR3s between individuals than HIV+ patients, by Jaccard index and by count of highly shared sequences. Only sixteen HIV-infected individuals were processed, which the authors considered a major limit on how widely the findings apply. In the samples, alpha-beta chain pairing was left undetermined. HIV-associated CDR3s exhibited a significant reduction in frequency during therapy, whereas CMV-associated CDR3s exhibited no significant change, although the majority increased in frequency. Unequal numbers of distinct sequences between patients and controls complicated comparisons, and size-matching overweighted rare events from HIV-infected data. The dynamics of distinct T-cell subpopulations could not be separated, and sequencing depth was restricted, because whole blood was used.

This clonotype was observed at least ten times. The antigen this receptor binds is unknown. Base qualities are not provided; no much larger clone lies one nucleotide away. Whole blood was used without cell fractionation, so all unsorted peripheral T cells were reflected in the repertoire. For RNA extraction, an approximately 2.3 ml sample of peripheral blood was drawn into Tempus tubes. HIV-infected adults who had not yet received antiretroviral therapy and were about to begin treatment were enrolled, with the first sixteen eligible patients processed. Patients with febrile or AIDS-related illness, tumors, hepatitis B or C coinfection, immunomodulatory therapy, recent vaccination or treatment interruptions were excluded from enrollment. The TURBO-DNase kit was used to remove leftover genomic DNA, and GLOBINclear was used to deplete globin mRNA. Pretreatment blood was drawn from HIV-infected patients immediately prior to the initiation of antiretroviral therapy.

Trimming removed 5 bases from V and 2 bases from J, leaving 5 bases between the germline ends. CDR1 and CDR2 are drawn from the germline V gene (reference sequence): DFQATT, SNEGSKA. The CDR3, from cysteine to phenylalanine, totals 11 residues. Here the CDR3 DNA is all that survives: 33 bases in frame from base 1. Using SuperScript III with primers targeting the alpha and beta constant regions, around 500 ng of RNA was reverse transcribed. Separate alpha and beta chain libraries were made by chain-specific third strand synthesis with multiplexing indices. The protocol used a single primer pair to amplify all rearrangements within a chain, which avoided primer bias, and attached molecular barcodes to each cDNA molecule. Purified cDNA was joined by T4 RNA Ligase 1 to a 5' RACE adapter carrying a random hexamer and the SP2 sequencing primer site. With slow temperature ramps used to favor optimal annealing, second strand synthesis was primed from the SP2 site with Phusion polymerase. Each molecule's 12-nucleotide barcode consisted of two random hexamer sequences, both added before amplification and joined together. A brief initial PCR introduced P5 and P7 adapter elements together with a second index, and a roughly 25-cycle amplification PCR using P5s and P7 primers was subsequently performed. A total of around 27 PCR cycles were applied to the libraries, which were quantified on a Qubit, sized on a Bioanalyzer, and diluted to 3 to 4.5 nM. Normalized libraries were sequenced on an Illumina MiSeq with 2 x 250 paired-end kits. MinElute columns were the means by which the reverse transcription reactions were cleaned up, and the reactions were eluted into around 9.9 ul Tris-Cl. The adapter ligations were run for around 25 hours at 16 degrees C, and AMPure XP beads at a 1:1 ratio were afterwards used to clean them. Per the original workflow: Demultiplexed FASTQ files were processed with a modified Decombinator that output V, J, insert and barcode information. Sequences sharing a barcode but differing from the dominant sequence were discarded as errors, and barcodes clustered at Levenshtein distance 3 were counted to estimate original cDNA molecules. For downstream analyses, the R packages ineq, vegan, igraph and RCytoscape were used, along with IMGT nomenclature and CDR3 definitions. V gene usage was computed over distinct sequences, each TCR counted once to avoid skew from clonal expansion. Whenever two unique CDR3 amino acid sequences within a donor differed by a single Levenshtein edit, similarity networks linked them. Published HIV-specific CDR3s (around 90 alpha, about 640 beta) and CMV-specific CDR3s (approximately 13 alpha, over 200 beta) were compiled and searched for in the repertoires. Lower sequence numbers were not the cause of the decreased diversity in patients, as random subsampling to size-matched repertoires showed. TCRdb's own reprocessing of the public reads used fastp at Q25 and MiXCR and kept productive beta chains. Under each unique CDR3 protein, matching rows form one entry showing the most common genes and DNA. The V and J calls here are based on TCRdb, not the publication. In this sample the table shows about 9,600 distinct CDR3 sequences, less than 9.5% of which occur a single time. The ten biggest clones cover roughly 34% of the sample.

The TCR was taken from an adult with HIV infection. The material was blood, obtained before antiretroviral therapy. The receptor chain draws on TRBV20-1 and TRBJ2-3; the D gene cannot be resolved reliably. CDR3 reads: CSAGSTDTQYF. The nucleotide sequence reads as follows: TGCAGTGCTGGATCCACAGATACGCAGTATTTT.